Listed here is a single T cell receptor (beta chain). This clonotype was detected ten times or more. There is no known antigen for this receptor. No quality values exist for individual bases; no much larger clone is one base distant. A patient counted as having stable Graves' hyperthyroidism if no progression to ophthalmopathy occurred over 18 months of follow-up. Hyperthyroidism patients were newly diagnosed, had a disease duration of under 2 months, and were aged 18 to 65 years. Patients with uncontrolled infections, other autoimmune diseases, pregnancy or lactation were excluded. Clinical symptoms, serum thyroxine and TRAb, thyroid ultrasound, and orbital computed tomography formed the basis for the diagnoses. Ficoll-Paque density gradient centrifugation was used to isolate PBMCs from 8 to 10 ml of fresh peripheral blood. Trizol reagent was used to extract total RNA, and RNA quality was then checked on an Agilent 2100 Bioanalyzer.

The TCR beta CDR3 regions were amplified from the RNA transcripts. The first round of RT-PCR for the TCR CDR3 was performed with the HTBI primer set and the Qiagen OneStep RT-PCR kit. Libraries were constructed in a second round of multiplex PCR, after which size selection and purification were performed. Sequencing of the libraries was done on an Illumina HiSeq2000 using paired-end 100 bp reads. As for the original processing: Raw data were processed with SOAPnuke, discarding reads with adapters, uncalled bases, mean Phred below 15, or no exact constant-primer or identifier match. High-quality paired reads were merged using COPE v1.2.5, and each unique nucleotide sequence was defined as a clonotype. MiTCR v1.1 was used to align the clonotypes against IMGT TRBV, TRBD and TRBJ reference segments. The analysis was restricted to V-J combinations with a frequency above 0.0001, which together covered about 99% of the repertoires. A TCS score was defined as the ratio between F50 (clonal expansion) and ExV (chaos), using BLOSUM62-based TCRdist between CDR3 peptides within each V-J. Welch's t-statistics and random forest reduced just over 500 V-J features to 13, which were used in a naive Bayes classifier (R e1071). TCRdb itself trimmed the public reads at Q25 with fastp, ran MiXCR and retained productive beta chains. Each CDR3 protein gets just one entry, which takes the most common genes and DNA from the rows behind it. It is TCRdb's table, rather than the study itself, that gives the V and J calls and clone size. Here the sample has about 700,000 distinct CDR3 sequences; around 15% occur a single time. The ten largest clonotypes hold 9.5% to 13% of the sample.

Spanning cysteine to phenylalanine, the CDR3 consists of 13 amino acids. Only CDR3 DNA remains: 39 bases, in frame from the first base. The germline ends are 14 bases apart after V is trimmed by 5 bases and J by 7 bases. CDR1 is given as MGHRA and CDR2 as YSYEKL, both from the germline V gene. This record belongs to a study of T cells in Graves' hyperthyroidism and ophthalmopathy (dated by TCRdb to the late 2010s). About the full investigation: Peripheral blood samples were taken at initial diagnosis, before any treatment was given. The 100 or so discovery patients were divided at random into training and test sets in a 7:3 ratio. Whether ophthalmopathy could be predicted prospectively was tested in an independent validation cohort made up of fewer than 20 hyperthyroidism patients plus 17 patients who later progressed to ophthalmopathy. A discovery cohort of about 96 patients, about 43 with Graves' ophthalmopathy and 57 with stable Graves' hyperthyroidism, was used to find distinguishing TCR V-J signatures. The study also compared thyroid tissue and blood T-cell repertoires from about 6 Graves' hyperthyroidism patients. The paper reports TCR Vbeta CDR3 sequencing of roughly 140 peripheral blood samples: fewer than 50 ophthalmopathy, 75 to 80 hyperthyroidism and approximately 17 progressor patients. Following sampling, methimazole starting at 30 mg daily was given to hyperthyroidism patients, and high-dose intravenous methylprednisolone was given to ophthalmopathy patients.

Beyond this particular receptor, the publication reports: In validation, the model predicted progression to ophthalmopathy with approximately 70% sensitivity and roughly 72% specificity, a median of about six months before onset. A 13 V-J signature model separated ophthalmopathy from stable hyperthyroidism, with about 88% sensitivity and 81.08% specificity in cross-validation and 80%/75% in testing. Sample size was not statistically predetermined, and investigators were not blinded to group allocation. Blood samples also contained most of the expanded thyroid clonotypes (frequency above 0.001), which suggests that blood repertoires may reflect thyroid immune responses.

The receptor comes from a woman under 30 with Graves' hyperthyroidism. The chain is assembled from TRBV4-1 and TRBJ1-1; no D gene can be assigned with confidence. Sequenced: blood. The CDR3 here reads CASSASGEGEAFF. At the DNA level, the sequence is TGCGCCAGCAGCGCTAGTGGCGAGGGTGAAGCTTTCTTT.